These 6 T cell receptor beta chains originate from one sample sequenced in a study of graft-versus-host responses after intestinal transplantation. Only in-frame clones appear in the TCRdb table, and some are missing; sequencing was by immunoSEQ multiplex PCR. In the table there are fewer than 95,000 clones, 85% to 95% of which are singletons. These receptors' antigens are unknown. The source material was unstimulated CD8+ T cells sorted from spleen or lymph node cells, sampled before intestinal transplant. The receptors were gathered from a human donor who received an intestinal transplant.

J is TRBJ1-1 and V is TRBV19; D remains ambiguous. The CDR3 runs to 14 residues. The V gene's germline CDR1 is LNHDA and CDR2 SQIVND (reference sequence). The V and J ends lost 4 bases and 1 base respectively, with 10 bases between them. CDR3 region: CASSSGSTNTEAFF. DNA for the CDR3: TGTGCCAGTAGTAGCGGCAGCACGAACACTGAAGCTTTCTTT. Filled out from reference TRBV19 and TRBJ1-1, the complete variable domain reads DGGITQSPKYLFRKEGQNVTLSCEQNLNHDAMYWYRQDPGQGLRLIYYSQIVNDFQKGDIAEGYSVSREKKESFPLTVTSAQKNPTAFYLCASSSGSTNTEAFFGQGTRLTVV.

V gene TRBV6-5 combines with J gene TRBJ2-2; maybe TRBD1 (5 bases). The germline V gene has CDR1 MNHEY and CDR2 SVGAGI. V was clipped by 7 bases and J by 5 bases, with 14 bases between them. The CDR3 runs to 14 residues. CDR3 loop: CASKEGARTGELFF. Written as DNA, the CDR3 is TGTGCCAGCAAGGAAGGGGCGAGAACCGGGGAGCTGTTTTTT.

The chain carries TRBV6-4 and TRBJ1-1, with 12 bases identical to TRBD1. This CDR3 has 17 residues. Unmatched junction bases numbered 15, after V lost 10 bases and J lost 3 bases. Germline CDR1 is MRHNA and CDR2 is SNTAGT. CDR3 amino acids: CAIPRDRGRVNDTEAFF. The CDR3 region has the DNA TGTGCCATCCCCCGGGACAGGGGGCGAGTAAATGACACTGAAGCTTTCTTT.

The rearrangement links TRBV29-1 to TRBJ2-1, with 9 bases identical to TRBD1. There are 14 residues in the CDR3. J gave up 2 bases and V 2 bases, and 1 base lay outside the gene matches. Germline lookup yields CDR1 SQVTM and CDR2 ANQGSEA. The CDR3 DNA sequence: TGCAGCGTTGAAACAGGGGGCGCCTACAATGAGCAGTTCTTC. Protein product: CSVETGGAYNEQFF.

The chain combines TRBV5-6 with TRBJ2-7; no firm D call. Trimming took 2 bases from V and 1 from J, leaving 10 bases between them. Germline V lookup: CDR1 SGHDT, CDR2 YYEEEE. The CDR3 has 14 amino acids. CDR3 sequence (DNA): TGTGCCAGCAGCTTTCAAATAGTTTCCTACGAGCAGTACTTC. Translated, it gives CASSFQIVSYEQYF.

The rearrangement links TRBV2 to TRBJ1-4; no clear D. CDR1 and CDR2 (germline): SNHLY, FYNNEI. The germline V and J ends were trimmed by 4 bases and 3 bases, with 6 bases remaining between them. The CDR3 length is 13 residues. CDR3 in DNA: TGTGCCAGCAGTGTTTCCGCTAATGAAAAACTGTTTTTT. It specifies CASSVSANEKLFF.